What follows are 5 T cell receptor beta chains derived from one specimen sequenced in a study of radiation and T cells in renal cell carcinoma. Repertoires were generated with immunoSEQ multiplex PCR, while TCRdb's copy carries only in-frame clones and drops some. The table shows nearly 50,000 clones, with roughly four fifths occurring only once. The sample's time point: baseline pretreatment blood. Treatment defined: 15 Gy SBRT to primary tumor, nephrectomy 4 weeks later. The material was blood, obtained from a patient whose treatment included radiotherapy and nephrectomy. The receptors come from a woman between 65 and 79 years old with renal cell carcinoma.

In nucleotides, the CDR3 is TGTGCCAGCACCGCGAGCGGGCAGTTGCATTCACCCCTCCACTTT. It specifies CASTASGQLHSPLHF. The rearrangement links TRBV11-2 to TRBJ1-6; D is ambiguous. Trimming stripped 7 bases from V and 8 bases from J, with 18 bases between. The CDR3 covers 15 residues. Germline loops: CDR1 SGHAT, CDR2 FQNNGV.

The V call is TRBV6-5, the J call TRBJ2-7, with D possibly TRBD2 on 6 matching bases. This CDR3 contains 15 residues. Trimming removed 2 bases at V and 4 bases at J, with 15 bases between. Germline assignment: CDR1 MNHEY and CDR2 SVGAGI. CDR3 protein: CASSYAGTLNYEQYF. DNA for the CDR3: TGTGCCAGCAGTTACGCCGGGACTCTAAATTACGAGCAGTACTTC.

This sequence joins TRBV28 and TRBJ1-4, with 9 bases lining up with TRBD1. After removal of 6 bases from V and 6 bases from J, the junction contained 8 bases not matched to a gene. The CDR3 is 15 residues long. Per germline, CDR1 MDHEN and CDR2 SYDVKM. CDR3 coding DNA: TGTGCCAGCAGCTTACCGGGACAGGGAGATGAAAAACTGTTTTTT. This translates into CASSLPGQGDEKLFF.

This chain joins TRBV5-1 and TRBJ1-5, with 9 bases identical to TRBD1. Losses at the gene ends were 0 bases for V and 2 bases for J; bases not matched to a gene: 0. This CDR3 region has 15 residues. Germline V CDR1 and CDR2: SGHRS, YFSETQ. DNA for the CDR3: TGCGCCAGCAGCTTGGGGACAGGGGGCAATCAGCCCCAGCATTTT. Protein sequence: CASSLGTGGNQPQHF. Together with reference TRBV5-1 and TRBJ1-5, the CDR3 gives the full variable domain: KAGVTQTPRYLIKTRGQQVTLSCSPISGHRSVSWYQQTPGQGLQFLFEYFSETQRNKGNFPGRFSGRQFSNSRSEMNVSTLELGDSALYLCASSLGTGGNQPQHFGDGTRLSIL.

This clone was detected only a few times. The chain carries TRBV11-2 and TRBJ2-7; 10 positions agree with TRBD2. Per germline, CDR1 SGHAT and CDR2 FQNNGV. After removal of 1 base from V and 3 bases from J, the junction contained 3 bases not matched to a gene. CDR3 length: 15 residues. CDR3 DNA: TGTGCCAGCAGCTTAGCCACTAGCGGGGACTACGAGCAGTACTTC. It is translated as CASSLATSGDYEQYF.